This T cell receptor (beta chain) was obtained from a study of identical twins. This clonotype was seen a handful of times. TCRdb recomputed calls from the 5' RACE reads with MiXCR, one row per CDR3 protein. This table has about 530,000 distinct CDR3 sequences, around 15% appearing once. Looked up from germline, CDR1 is SEHNR and CDR2 is FQNEAQ (reference sequence). V lost 5 bases and J 10 bases, leaving 12 bases between the germline ends. The CDR3 spans 12 residues. Separately, the same data were catalogued under a study of yellow fever vaccine responses in identical twins.

The genes are TRBV7-9 and TRBJ2-1, with D maybe TRBD2 (5 bases). The receptor comes from a woman aged 18 to 35 in good health. Source material: CD4+ T cells sorted from blood. The CDR3 sequence is CASSHAPGEQFF. CDR3 DNA: TGTGCCAGCAGCCACGCCCCGGGGGAGCAGTTCTTC. The full variable domain, completed using reference TRBV7-9 and TRBJ2-1, is DTGVSQNPRHKITKRGQNVTFRCDPISEHNRLYWYRQTLGQGPEFLTYFQNEAQLEKSRLLSDRFSAERPKGSFSTLEIQRTEQGDSAMYLCASSHAPGEQFFGPGTRLTVL.